One and the same sample provided the 2 T cell receptor beta chains below, sequenced in a study of control samples from healthy donors and cancer patients. Sequencing used immunoSEQ multiplex PCR; TCRdb keeps in-frame clones, though not all of them. The data show almost 85,000 clones, around 84% seen once. The sample was PBMCs. The origin of the receptors is a man in his fifties or sixties with head and neck cancer.

This chain connects TRBV27 to TRBJ1-6; 7 bases align to TRBD1. J was trimmed by 13 bases and V by 8 bases; bases with no gene match: 14. Germline V gene data show CDR1 as MNHEY and CDR2 as SMNVEV (reference sequence). The CDR3 is made up of 14 amino acids. For the CDR3, the DNA is TGTGCCAGCGGTATCGGGACAGCTTCCCGTCCCCTCCACTTT. It encodes CASGIGTASRPLHF.

The chain joins TRBV12-3 or TRBV12-4 to TRBJ2-1; possibly TRBD2 for D (5 bases). The CDR3 covers 12 residues. V was trimmed by 7 bases and J by 3 bases, leaving 7 bases between them. This CDR3 is CASKRDYNEQFF. Here the CDR3 DNA reads TGTGCCAGCAAACGGGACTACAATGAGCAGTTCTTC.